Listed below are T cell receptor beta chains from one sample, sequenced in a study of spatial heterogeneity in lung cancer. TCRdb passed the 5' RACE reads through MiXCR, listing each CDR3 protein once. The sample yields 45,000 to 50,000 distinct CDR3 sequences, about 11% seen once. This material consisted of PBMCs, taken at follow-up. All receptors derive from a male donor with early-stage non-small cell lung cancer. CDR3s include the opening cysteine and the closing phenylalanine or tryptophan. D genes are given only for firm matches. Expanded clones get a size class; other rows say once, few or many, or leave the size out.

cdr3_nt: TGTGCCAGCAGCTTGGCGACTAGCGGTGAATACAATGAGCAGTTCTTC
cdr3_aa: CASSLATSGEYNEQFF
cdr3_length: 16
j_call: TRBJ2-1
clone_size: NA
v_call: TRBV7-9
d_call: TRBD2

cdr3_nt: TGCAGTGCTAAGAGACTAGCGGGTAGCTCCTACAATGAGCAGTTCTTC
cdr3_aa: CSAKRLAGSSYNEQFF
cdr3_length: 16
j_call: TRBJ2-1
clone_size: NA
v_call: TRBV20-1
d_call: TRBD2

cdr3_nt: TGTGCCAGTAGTTTGGACATCTCCTACGAGCAGTACTTC
cdr3_aa: CASSLDISYEQYF
cdr3_length: 13
j_call: TRBJ2-7
clone_size: many
v_call: TRBV19
d_call: NA

cdr3_nt: TGCAGTGCTAGAGGGTTCGGCGCTAACTATGGCTACACCTTC
cdr3_aa: CSARGFGANYGYTF
cdr3_length: 14
j_call: TRBJ1-2
clone_size: NA
v_call: TRBV20-1
d_call: NA

cdr3_nt: TGTGCCAGCAGGGCGGACACCCCGTCCGCTGAAGCTTTCTTT
cdr3_aa: CASRADTPSAEAFF
cdr3_length: 14
j_call: TRBJ1-1
clone_size: NA
v_call: TRBV6-5
d_call: NA

cdr3_nt: TGTGCCAGCAGGGGACCCCGGAGGGAGACCCAGTACTTC
cdr3_aa: CASRGPRRETQYF
cdr3_length: 13
j_call: TRBJ2-5
clone_size: few
v_call: TRBV6-6
d_call: NA

cdr3_nt: TGTGCCAGCAGTCTGGGACTAGCGGGGGCTGGGGAGACCCAGTACTTC
cdr3_aa: CASSLGLAGAGETQYF
cdr3_length: 16
j_call: TRBJ2-5
clone_size: many
v_call: TRBV12-3/TRBV12-4
d_call: TRBD2

cdr3_nt: TGTGCCAGCAGCTCCAGCGGGCAAGAGACCCAGTACTTC
cdr3_aa: CASSSSGQETQYF
cdr3_length: 13
j_call: TRBJ2-5
clone_size: NA
v_call: TRBV11-2
d_call: NA

cdr3_nt: TGTGCCAACAGTCCCTCCGGTAAAGAGACCCAGTACTTC
cdr3_aa: CANSPSGKETQYF
cdr3_length: 13
j_call: TRBJ2-5
clone_size: NA
v_call: TRBV2
d_call: NA

cdr3_nt: TGTGCCAGCAGTCCAGGGGTAAATCAGCCCCAGCATTTT
cdr3_aa: CASSPGVNQPQHF
cdr3_length: 13
j_call: TRBJ1-5
clone_size: many
v_call: TRBV27
d_call: NA

cdr3_nt: TGTGCCAGCAGCCCTGGGACTAGCGGGAGGCCCACAGATACGCAGTATTTT
cdr3_aa: CASSPGTSGRPTDTQYF
cdr3_length: 17
j_call: TRBJ2-3
clone_size: many
v_call: TRBV7-3
d_call: TRBD2

cdr3_nt: TGCAGTGCTAGACTTCAACAGGGCTCAAACACTGAAGCTTTCTTT
cdr3_aa: CSARLQQGSNTEAFF
cdr3_length: 15
j_call: TRBJ1-1
clone_size: many
v_call: TRBV20-1
d_call: NA

cdr3_nt: TGTGCCAGCAGCTTACGGCCTCAGGGTGTCGATGAGCAGTTCTTC
cdr3_aa: CASSLRPQGVDEQFF
cdr3_length: 15
j_call: TRBJ2-1
clone_size: NA
v_call: TRBV7-3
d_call: NA

cdr3_nt: TGTGCCAGCACCCTGAGGGGGTTCCAAGAGACCCAGTACTTC
cdr3_aa: CASTLRGFQETQYF
cdr3_length: 14
j_call: TRBJ2-5
clone_size: many
v_call: TRBV6-5
d_call: NA

cdr3_nt: TGTGCCAGTAGAATATCGTCAGGGGAGCTGTTTTTT
cdr3_aa: CASRISSGELFF
cdr3_length: 12
j_call: TRBJ2-2
clone_size: many
v_call: TRBV19
d_call: NA

cdr3_nt: TGTGCCAGCAGCTCCGGGACTAGCCTCACAGATACGCAGTATTTT
cdr3_aa: CASSSGTSLTDTQYF
cdr3_length: 15
j_call: TRBJ2-3
clone_size: NA
v_call: TRBV7-9
d_call: TRBD2

cdr3_nt: TGCGCCAGCAGTCTGAACCCACCGTTGCCCGAATTTAGCTCCTACGAGCAGTACTTC
cdr3_aa: CASSLNPPLPEFSSYEQYF
cdr3_length: 19
j_call: TRBJ2-7
clone_size: NA
v_call: TRBV23-1
d_call: NA

cdr3_nt: TGTGCCAGCAGTCGACAGGTGGGGAACTCACCCCTCCACTTT
cdr3_aa: CASSRQVGNSPLHF
cdr3_length: 14
j_call: TRBJ1-6
clone_size: few
v_call: TRBV12-3/TRBV12-4
d_call: NA

cdr3_nt: TGTGCCAGCAGCCCCCAGATGGAGGCTAACTATGGCTACACCTTC
cdr3_aa: CASSPQMEANYGYTF
cdr3_length: 15
j_call: TRBJ1-2
clone_size: many
v_call: TRBV12-3/TRBV12-4
d_call: NA

cdr3_nt: TGTGCCAGCAGCTTAGGGGATTACGAGCAGTACTTC
cdr3_aa: CASSLGDYEQYF
cdr3_length: 12
j_call: TRBJ2-7
clone_size: many
v_call: TRBV5-4
d_call: NA

cdr3_nt: TGTGCCAGCAGCATTAGCGGGAGGGCCCCTCTTTACCACGAGCAGTACTTC
cdr3_aa: CASSISGRAPLYHEQYF
cdr3_length: 17
j_call: TRBJ2-7
clone_size: few
v_call: TRBV12-3/TRBV12-4
d_call: TRBD2

cdr3_nt: TGTGCCAGCAGAGAGTTGGGACAGGCGTACGAGCAGTACTTC
cdr3_aa: CASRELGQAYEQYF
cdr3_length: 14
j_call: TRBJ2-7
clone_size: NA
v_call: TRBV6-2/TRBV6-3
d_call: TRBD1

cdr3_nt: TGTGCCAGCAGCTTGCAAGGGGCGCGGGAGACCCAGTACTTC
cdr3_aa: CASSLQGARETQYF
cdr3_length: 14
j_call: TRBJ2-5
clone_size: NA
v_call: TRBV5-4
d_call: NA

cdr3_nt: TGTGCCAGCTCACCACCGTACGGAAGCGATAGCTATGGCTACACCTTC
cdr3_aa: CASSPPYGSDSYGYTF
cdr3_length: 16
j_call: TRBJ1-2
clone_size: many
v_call: TRBV18
d_call: NA

cdr3_nt: TGTGCCAGCAGGGTACAGGGGGGAGTGGAAAAACTGTTTTTT
cdr3_aa: CASRVQGGVEKLFF
cdr3_length: 14
j_call: TRBJ1-4
clone_size: many
v_call: TRBV12-3/TRBV12-4
d_call: TRBD1

cdr3_nt: TGTGCCAGTAGTATAAGCGAGGTTGGTTCTAATGAGCAGTTCTTC
cdr3_aa: CASSISEVGSNEQFF
cdr3_length: 15
j_call: TRBJ2-1
clone_size: many
v_call: TRBV19
d_call: NA

cdr3_nt: TGTGCCAGCAGCGGGGGTTTCATCGCAGATACGCAGTATTTT
cdr3_aa: CASSGGFIADTQYF
cdr3_length: 14
j_call: TRBJ2-3
clone_size: NA
v_call: TRBV27
d_call: NA

cdr3_nt: TGTGCCAGCAGCTTAGTATCGGGGGTCCCTGAAGCTTTCTTT
cdr3_aa: CASSLVSGVPEAFF
cdr3_length: 14
j_call: TRBJ1-1
clone_size: few
v_call: TRBV7-9
d_call: NA

cdr3_nt: TGTGCCAGCAGTTTCGGGACGCTGGAAGAGACCCAGTACTTC
cdr3_aa: CASSFGTLEETQYF
cdr3_length: 14
j_call: TRBJ2-5
clone_size: many
v_call: TRBV6-2/TRBV6-3
d_call: NA

cdr3_nt: TGTGCCAGCAGCCATACTAGAAGTGAGACCCAGTACTTC
cdr3_aa: CASSHTRSETQYF
cdr3_length: 13
j_call: TRBJ2-5
clone_size: few
v_call: TRBV3-1
d_call: NA

cdr3_nt: TGTGCCAGCAGCAAAGGACAGCCGTACTATAATGAGCAGTTCTTC
cdr3_aa: CASSKGQPYYNEQFF
cdr3_length: 15
j_call: TRBJ2-1
clone_size: few
v_call: TRBV21-1
d_call: NA